This T cell receptor (beta chain) was identified during a study of shared clonotypes between healthy human individuals. General study results and limits: Across subsets, estimated richness was generally greater for naive than for memory populations.

CDR3 length: 14 residues. Germline assignment: CDR1 SGHRS and CDR2 YFSETQ. Trimming shortened V by 1 base and J by 5 bases, and 10 bases separated the two germline ends. Concerning this clone itself: Its antigen is not known.

It was 200 to 250 ng DNA, approximately 30,000 T cell genomes, that sorted-subset replicate PCRs used. Clones were read by immunoSEQ multiplex PCR, and TCRdb kept only the in-frame ones, dropping some. The sample gives 650,000 to 800,000 clones, around 77% of which show up once; more than 1.5% is in the top ten. Sample: memory CD4+ T cells sorted from blood. Subset in this sample: CD45RA-negative fraction. This chain joins TRBV5-1 and TRBJ1-5, with TRBD1 as a possible D gene (5 bases). The origin of this receptor is a woman under 40 in good health. DNA of the CDR3: TGCGCCAGCAGCTTGTCAGGGAACGATCAGCCCCAGCATTTT. This encodes CASSLSGNDQPQHF. Variable domain in full (rest from reference TRBV5-1 and TRBJ1-5): KAGVTQTPRYLIKTRGQQVTLSCSPISGHRSVSWYQQTPGQGLQFLFEYFSETQRNKGNFPGRFSGRQFSNSRSEMNVSTLELGDSALYLCASSLSGNDQPQHFGDGTRLSIL.